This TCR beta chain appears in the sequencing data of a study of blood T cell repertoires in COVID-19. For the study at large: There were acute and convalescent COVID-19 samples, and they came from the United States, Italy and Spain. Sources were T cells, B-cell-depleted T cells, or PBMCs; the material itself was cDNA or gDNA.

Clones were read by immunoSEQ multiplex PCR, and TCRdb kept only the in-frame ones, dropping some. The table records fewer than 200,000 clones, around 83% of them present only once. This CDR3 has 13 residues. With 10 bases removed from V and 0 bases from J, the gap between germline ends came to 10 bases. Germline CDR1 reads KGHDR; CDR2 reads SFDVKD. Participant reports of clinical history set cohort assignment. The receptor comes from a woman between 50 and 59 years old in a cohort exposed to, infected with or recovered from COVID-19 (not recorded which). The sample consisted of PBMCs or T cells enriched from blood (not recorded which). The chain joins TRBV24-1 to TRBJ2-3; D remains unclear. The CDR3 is CATEKDSTDTQYF. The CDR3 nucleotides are TGTGCCACGGAGAAAGATAGCACAGATACGCAGTATTTT.